This TCR beta chain was retrieved from a study of blood T cells in healthy people across ages. The germline gives CDR1 SGHAT, CDR2 FQNNGV. This CDR3 contains 15 residues. V shed 4 bases and J shed 0 bases, with 9 bases lying between them. It was with a sample-barcoded 5' primer and a J-beta primer mix that a second PCR of roughly 6 to 12 cycles was run. TCRdb re-called the 5' RACE reads with MiXCR, one entry per CDR3 protein. This table has about 1.4 million distinct CDR3 sequences, around 55% appearing once. The sequenced material came from blood. The genes are TRBV11-2 and TRBJ2-2; D unresolved. This TCR derives from a man younger than 35 in good health. This CDR3 reads CASSYHSANTGELFF. CDR3 in DNA: TGTGCCAGCAGCTATCACAGTGCGAACACCGGGGAGCTGTTTTTT.